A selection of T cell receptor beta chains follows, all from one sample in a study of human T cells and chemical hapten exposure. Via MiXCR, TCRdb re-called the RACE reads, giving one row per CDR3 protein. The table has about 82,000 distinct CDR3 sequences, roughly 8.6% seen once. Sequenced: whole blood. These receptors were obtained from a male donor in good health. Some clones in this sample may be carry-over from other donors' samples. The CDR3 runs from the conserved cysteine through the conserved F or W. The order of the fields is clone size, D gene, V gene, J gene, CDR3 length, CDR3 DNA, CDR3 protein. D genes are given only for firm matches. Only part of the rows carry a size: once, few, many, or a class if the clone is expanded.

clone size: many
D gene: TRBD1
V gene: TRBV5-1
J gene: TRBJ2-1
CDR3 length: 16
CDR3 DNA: TGCGCCAGCAGCTTGGCGACAGGGGGCTCCTACAATGAGCAGTTCTTC
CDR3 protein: CASSLATGGSYNEQFF

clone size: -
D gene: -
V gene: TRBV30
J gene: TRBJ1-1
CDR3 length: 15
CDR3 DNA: TGTGCCTGGACGAGTTGGGGGGCAGAGCTCACTGAAGCTTTCTTT
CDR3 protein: CAWTSWGAELTEAFF

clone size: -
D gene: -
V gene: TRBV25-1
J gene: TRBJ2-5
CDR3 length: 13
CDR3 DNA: TGTGCCAGCAGTGAAGGCAGGGCAGAGACCCAGTACTTC
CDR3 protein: CASSEGRAETQYF

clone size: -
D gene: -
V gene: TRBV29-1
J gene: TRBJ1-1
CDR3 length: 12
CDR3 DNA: TGCAGCGTTGAAGAAGGTATCGCTGAAGCTTTCTTT
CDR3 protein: CSVEEGIAEAFF

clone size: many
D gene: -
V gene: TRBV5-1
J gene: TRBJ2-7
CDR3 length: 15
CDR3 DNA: TGCGCCAGCAGCCTGGGGCAGGGCCGACGCTACGAGCAGTACTTC
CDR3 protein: CASSLGQGRRYEQYF

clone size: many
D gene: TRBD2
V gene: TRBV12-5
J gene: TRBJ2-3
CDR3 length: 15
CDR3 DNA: TGTGCTAGTGGTCCGAGCGGGGAAGGCACAGATACGCAGTATTTT
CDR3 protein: CASGPSGEGTDTQYF

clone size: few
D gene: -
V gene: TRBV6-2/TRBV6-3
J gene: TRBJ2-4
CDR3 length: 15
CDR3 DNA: TGTGCCAGCAGTTCTGCCGACGAGGTCAAAAACATTCAGTACTTC
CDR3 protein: CASSSADEVKNIQYF

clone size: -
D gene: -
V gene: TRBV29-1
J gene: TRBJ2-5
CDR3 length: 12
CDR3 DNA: TGCAGCGTCGCAGGGAGACCAGAGACCCAGTACTTC
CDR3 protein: CSVAGRPETQYF

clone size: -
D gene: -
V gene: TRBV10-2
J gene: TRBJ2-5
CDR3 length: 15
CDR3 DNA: TGCGCCAGCAGTGATATGGAGCGGGCCCCCGGGACCCAGTACTTC
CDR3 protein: CASSDMERAPGTQYF

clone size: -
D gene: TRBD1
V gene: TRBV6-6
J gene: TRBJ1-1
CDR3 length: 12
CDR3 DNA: TGTGCCGGGGGACAGACGAACACTGAAGCTTTCTTT
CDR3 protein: CAGGQTNTEAFF

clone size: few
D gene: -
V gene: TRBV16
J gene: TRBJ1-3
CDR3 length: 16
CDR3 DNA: TGTGCCAGCAGCCAATCGGGCAGGCCGACTGGAAACACCATATATTTT
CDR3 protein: CASSQSGRPTGNTIYF

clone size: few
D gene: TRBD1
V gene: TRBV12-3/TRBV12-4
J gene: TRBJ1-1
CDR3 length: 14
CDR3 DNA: TGTGCCAGCAGTCTACAGGGGATAGGCACTGAAGCTTTCTTT
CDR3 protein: CASSLQGIGTEAFF

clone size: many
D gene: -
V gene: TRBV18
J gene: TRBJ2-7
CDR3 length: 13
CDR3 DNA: TGTGCCAGCTCAAAGGAACAGGGTAACGAGCAGTACTTC
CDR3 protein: CASSKEQGNEQYF

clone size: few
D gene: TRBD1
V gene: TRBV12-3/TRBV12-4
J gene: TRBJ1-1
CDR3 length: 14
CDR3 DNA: TGTGCCAGCAGTTTACAGGGGGCTTACACTGAAGCTTTCTTT
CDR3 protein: CASSLQGAYTEAFF

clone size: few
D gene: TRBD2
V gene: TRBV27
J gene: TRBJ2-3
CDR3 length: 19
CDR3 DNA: TGTGCCACAGCAAGGAGGTTCGGACTAGCGGGTACTAGCACAGATACGCAGTATTTT
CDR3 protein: CATARRFGLAGTSTDTQYF

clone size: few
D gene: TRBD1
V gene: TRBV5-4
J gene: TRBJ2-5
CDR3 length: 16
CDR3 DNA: TGTGCCAGCAGCCAAAGGGACAGAGTATCCTCAGAGACCCAGTACTTC
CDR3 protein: CASSQRDRVSSETQYF

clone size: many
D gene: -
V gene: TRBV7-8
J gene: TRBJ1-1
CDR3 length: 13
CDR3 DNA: TGTGCCAGCAGCTTGGAGGTGAACACTGAAGCTTTCTTT
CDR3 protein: CASSLEVNTEAFF

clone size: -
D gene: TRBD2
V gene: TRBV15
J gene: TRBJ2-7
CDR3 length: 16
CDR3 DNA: TGTGCCACCAGCAGAGATGCCGTCGGGGGGGACGACGAGCAGTACTTC
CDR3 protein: CATSRDAVGGDDEQYF

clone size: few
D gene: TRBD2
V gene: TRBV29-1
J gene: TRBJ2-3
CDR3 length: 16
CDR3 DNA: TGCAGCGTTGAGAGAAGCGGGGGCCGGTTTGCAGATACGCAGTATTTT
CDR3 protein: CSVERSGGRFADTQYF

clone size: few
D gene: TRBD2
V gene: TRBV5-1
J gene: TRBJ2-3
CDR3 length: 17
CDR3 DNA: TGCGCCAGCAGCTTGCGCGCTAGCGGGCAATCGACAGATACGCAGTATTTT
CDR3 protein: CASSLRASGQSTDTQYF

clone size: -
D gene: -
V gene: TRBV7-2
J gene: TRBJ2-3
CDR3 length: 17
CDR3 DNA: TGTGCCAGCAGCTACGGTCTAAGAGCGGCGGGAACAGATACGCAGTATTTT
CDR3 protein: CASSYGLRAAGTDTQYF

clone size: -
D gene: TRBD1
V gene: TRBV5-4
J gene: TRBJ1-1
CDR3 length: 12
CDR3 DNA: TGTGCCAGCCGGGACAGGAACACTGAAGCTTTCTTT
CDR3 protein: CASRDRNTEAFF

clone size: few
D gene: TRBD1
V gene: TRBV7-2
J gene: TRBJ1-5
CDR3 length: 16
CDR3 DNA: TGTGCCAGCAGCTTAGTAGGGACAGGGGAAAGTCAGCCCCAGCATTTT
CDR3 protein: CASSLVGTGESQPQHF

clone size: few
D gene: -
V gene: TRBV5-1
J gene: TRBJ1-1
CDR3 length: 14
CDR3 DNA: TGCGCCAGCAGACCAAGGACAGTGAACACTGAAGCTTTCTTT
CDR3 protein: CASRPRTVNTEAFF

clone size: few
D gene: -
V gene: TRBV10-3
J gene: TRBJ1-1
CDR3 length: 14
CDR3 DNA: TGTGCCATCAGTGAGTTAACAGGAGGGTCTGAAGCTTTCTTT
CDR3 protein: CAISELTGGSEAFF

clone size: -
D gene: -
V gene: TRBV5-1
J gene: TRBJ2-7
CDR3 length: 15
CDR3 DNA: TGCGCCAGCAGCTTGGAGCTGCAGAGCTCCTACGAGCAGTACTTC
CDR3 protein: CASSLELQSSYEQYF

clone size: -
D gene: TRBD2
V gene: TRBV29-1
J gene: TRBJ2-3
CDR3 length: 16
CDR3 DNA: TGCAGCGTTGTCAAATTTACAGCGGGGGCCGCAGATACGCAGTATTTT
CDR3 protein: CSVVKFTAGAADTQYF

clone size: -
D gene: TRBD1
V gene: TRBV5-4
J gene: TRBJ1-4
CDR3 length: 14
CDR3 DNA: TGTGCCAGCAGCTTACAGGGGGCGGTTGAAAAACTGTTTTTT
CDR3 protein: CASSLQGAVEKLFF

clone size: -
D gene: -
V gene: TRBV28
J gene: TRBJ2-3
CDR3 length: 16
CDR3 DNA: TGTGCCAGCAGGGTTTATGGGGCGGTAAACACAGATACGCAGTATTTT
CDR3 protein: CASRVYGAVNTDTQYF

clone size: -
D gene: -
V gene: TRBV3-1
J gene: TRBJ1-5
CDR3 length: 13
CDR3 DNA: TGTGCCAGCAGCCAAGCCCCGGGGAGGCCCCAGCATTTT
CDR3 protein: CASSQAPGRPQHF

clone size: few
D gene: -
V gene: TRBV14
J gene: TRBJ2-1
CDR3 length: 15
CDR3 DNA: TGTGCCAGCAGCCAAGTTCAGGGGCGAAGCAATGAGCAGTTCTTC
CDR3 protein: CASSQVQGRSNEQFF

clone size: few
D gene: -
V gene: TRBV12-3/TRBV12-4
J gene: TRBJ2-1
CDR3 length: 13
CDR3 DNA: TGTGCCAGCAGTTTTTCCAGCAACAATGAGCAGTTCTTC
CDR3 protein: CASSFSSNNEQFF

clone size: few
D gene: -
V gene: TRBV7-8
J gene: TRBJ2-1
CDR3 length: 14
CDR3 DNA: TGTGCCAGCAGCCCCCGGGGGCTTCACAATGAGCAGTTCTTC
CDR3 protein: CASSPRGLHNEQFF

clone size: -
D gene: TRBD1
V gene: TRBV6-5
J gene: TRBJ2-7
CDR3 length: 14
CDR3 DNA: TGTGCCAGCAGGCCGGGACAGGGCGCCTACGAGCAGTACTTC
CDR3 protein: CASRPGQGAYEQYF

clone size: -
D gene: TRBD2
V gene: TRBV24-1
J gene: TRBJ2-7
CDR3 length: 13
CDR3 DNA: TGTGCCACCAGTGATTCGGGGGGGGACGAGCAGTACTTC
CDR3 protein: CATSDSGGDEQYF

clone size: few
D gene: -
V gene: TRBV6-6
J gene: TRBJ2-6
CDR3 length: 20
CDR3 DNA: TGTGCCAGCAGTTACCGGCCGCTTGGCGGGACGGCCTCTGGGGCCAACGTCCTGACTTTC
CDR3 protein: CASSYRPLGGTASGANVLTF

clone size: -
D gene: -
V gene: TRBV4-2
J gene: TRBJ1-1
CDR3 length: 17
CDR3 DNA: TGTGCCAGCAGCCCCGAACTTGCCGGGACAAGTAACACTGAAGCTTTCTTT
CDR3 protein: CASSPELAGTSNTEAFF

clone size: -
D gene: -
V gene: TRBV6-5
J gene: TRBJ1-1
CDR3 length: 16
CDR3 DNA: TGTGCCAGCAGAGGACAGCCACCCCTGATGAACACTGAAGCTTTCTTT
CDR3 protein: CASRGQPPLMNTEAFF

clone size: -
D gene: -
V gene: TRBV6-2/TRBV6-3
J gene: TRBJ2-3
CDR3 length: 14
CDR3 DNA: TGTGCCAGCAGTTATGGTGCAGGAACAGATACGCAGTATTTT
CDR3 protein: CASSYGAGTDTQYF